This T cell receptor (beta chain) was sequenced for a study (dated by TCRdb to 2015 to 2017). A note on the overall study: Whether tumor-infiltrating Tregs in breast cancer are recruited from blood Tregs or converted in situ from other CD4+ T cell subsets was tested.

What the work shows at the level of the full study, not this receptor alone: Tumor-infiltrating Treg TCR alpha and beta sequences overlapped most with tumor naive CD4+ T cells, then with blood naive CD4+ T cells. In terms of TCR gene usage, tumor memory CD4+ T cells clustered together with blood and lymph node memory CD4+ cells, as well as with lymph node naive CD4+ cells. Validation in the larger cohort was restricted to a single TCR beta V-J rearrangement rather than whole repertoires.

The memory CD4+ T cell population was isolated based on a CD4+CD45RO+CD25- phenotype. Tregs, naive and memory CD4+ T cells from tumor, blood and ipsilateral draining lymph nodes of a handful of breast cancer patients underwent full-length TCR alpha and beta sequencing. Ficoll density gradient centrifugation was used to isolate mononuclear cells from either lymph nodes or 50 to 65 ml of peripheral blood. A purity exceeding 90% was confirmed by FACS for the sorted cell populations. From V the trimming removes 6 bases and from J it removes 3 bases, while the gene matches leave 10 bases of the junction unaccounted for. CDR1 and CDR2 are read off the germline V gene as SQVTM and ANQGSEA. Including the terminal cysteine and phenylalanine, the CDR3 comprises 14 residues. CDR3 DNA only is kept here, 42 bases in frame from base 1. Full-length TCR variable regions were amplified by 5' RACE PCR using constant-region reverse primers, and then by semi-nested PCR using Nested Universal Primer A. Using the ReliaPrep RNA Cell Miniprep System, total RNA was extracted, and the SMARTer RACE 5'/3' Kit was then used to reverse transcribe the RNA into 5'RACE-ready cDNA. An Illumina MiSeq was used to sequence the full-length TCR alpha and beta libraries, which had been barcoded with multiplex adaptors. The paper's processing steps were these. Sequencing data were pooled across the five patients for each of nine subset-tissue groups and compared by unsupervised clustering of TCR gene usage. The Morisita-Horn index was used to calculate repertoire similarity, with shared sequences weighted according to their contribution to each repertoire. TCRdb passed the public sequencing reads through fastp at Q25 and MiXCR, retaining productive beta sequences. Each entry is one CDR3 protein sequence, shown with its most common DNA and genes. The V and J calls and clone size come from TCRdb's table, not from the authors' own analysis. In this sample the table shows around 5,600 distinct CDR3 sequences, about half of which occur a single time. The top ten clonotypes cover approximately 3.8% of the sample.

Note on this clonotype: This clone's antigen is unknown. No qualities accompany the bases; no much larger clone lies one base away.

The rearranged segments are TRBV29-1 and TRBJ2-7; 8 bases in the junction line up with TRBD2. Sequencing used memory CD4+ T cells sorted from blood. The cell subset or site label for this specimen denotes: memory CD4+ T cells, CD4+CD45RO+CD25-. The receptor was isolated from a female donor with breast cancer. This receptor carries the CDR3 CSVAVGGDLYEQYF. The DNA sequence is given as TGCAGCGTCGCTGTCGGGGGGGACCTCTACGAGCAGTACTTC.